The 27 T cell receptor beta chains listed next were all sequenced from one sample in a study of shared clonotypes between healthy human individuals. Using immunoSEQ multiplex PCR, the repertoire was profiled, and TCRdb retains in-frame clones only, with some absent. The sample has fewer than 850,000 clones, 96% seen once. The naive CD8 subset, CD45RO-negative cells positively selected for CCR7, excluded terminally differentiated effector memory CD45RA+ cells. Sequenced input: naive CD8+ T cells sorted from blood. These receptors originate from a man aged 25-45 years in good health.

The chain employs TRBV11-2 and TRBJ2-7; 13 positions agree with TRBD2. V lost 2 bases, J lost 4 bases, and 2 bases stayed unmatched. The germline CDR1 and CDR2 sequences are SGHAT and FQNNGV. The CDR3 length is 15 residues. The CDR3 spells CASSLTGLAGYEQYF. The CDR3 DNA sequence: TGTGCCAGCAGCTTAACGGGACTAGCGGGGTACGAGCAGTACTTC.

The chain carries TRBV28 and TRBJ2-1, with D perhaps being TRBD1 or TRBD2 (6 bases each). Germline V gene data show CDR1 as MDHEN and CDR2 as SYDVKM. CDR3 length equals 12 residues. V was clipped by 10 bases and J by 5 bases, with 12 bases between them. This CDR3 reads CATERGDNEQFF. CDR3 DNA: TGTGCCACCGAAAGGGGGGACAATGAGCAGTTCTTC.

The chain couples TRBV28 to TRBJ2-4; D not resolved. The CDR3 totals 15 residues. The germline V gene has CDR1 MDHEN and CDR2 SYDVKM. V was cut by 8 bases and J by 2 bases, with 16 bases left in between. CDR3 amino acids: CASGSFIVSKNIQYF. In nucleotides, the CDR3 is TGTGCCAGCGGCTCCTTCATCGTCTCCAAAAACATTCAGTACTTC.

This chain joins TRBV4-1 and TRBJ2-1; TRBD2 aligns across 9 bases. Germline lookup yields CDR1 MGHRA and CDR2 YSYEKL. With 3 bases clipped from V and 8 bases from J, the junction kept 8 bases outside the gene matches. CDR3 size: 15 residues. CDR3 loop: CASSHLAGASDEQFF. The CDR3 DNA reads as TGCGCCAGCAGCCACTTAGCGGGGGCATCAGATGAGCAGTTCTTC.

This clone was observed once. The gene calls are TRBV13 and TRBJ1-1, with D uncertain. The V end lost 4 bases, the J end lost 4 bases, and 10 bases lay between the germline ends. Germline V gives CDR1 PRHDT, CDR2 FYEKMQ (reference sequence). There are 13 residues in the CDR3. The DNA for the CDR3 is TGTGCCAGCAGCTCAGTGGACGGCACTGAAGCTTTCTTT. This translates into CASSSVDGTEAFF.

The chain has TRBV28 and TRBJ2-5; D may be TRBD2 (7 bases). V lost 2 bases, J lost 5 bases, and 18 bases lay in between. The CDR3 extends over 16 amino acids. The germline gives CDR1 MDHEN, CDR2 SYDVKM. The CDR3 bases are TGTGCCAGCAGTTTAAAGAGGGGGGGCTTCAGGGAGACCCAGTACTTC. Translating gives CASSLKRGGFRETQYF.

The chain uses TRBV30 and TRBJ2-7; 8 bases match TRBD2. Germline lookup yields CDR1 GTSNPN and CDR2 SVGIG (reference sequence). J gave up 3 bases and V 2 bases, and 3 bases lay outside the gene matches. This CDR3 has 13 residues. The CDR3 loop is CAWSRLAGYEQYF. The CDR3 DNA follows: TGTGCCTGGAGTCGTCTAGCGGGCTACGAGCAGTACTTC.

The chain is built from TRBV6-1 and TRBJ2-2, with D possibly matching TRBD1 (5 bases). V was clipped by 2 bases and J by 6 bases, with 7 bases between them. Looked up from germline, CDR1 is MNHNS and CDR2 is SASEGT. The CDR3 is 13 residues long. The CDR3 here is CASSEIGAGELFF. Here the CDR3 DNA reads TGTGCCAGCAGTGAAATAGGGGCCGGGGAGCTGTTTTTT.

The J gene is TRBJ2-1, the V gene TRBV7-9; 12 nucleotides line up with TRBD2. The CDR3 contains 19 residues. The germline V gene has CDR1 SEHNR and CDR2 FQNEAQ (reference sequence). The J segment lost 2 bases and the V segment lost 5 bases, leaving 13 bases of the junction unmatched. The CDR3 nucleotides read TGTGCCAGCAGCGCTGGACTAGCGGGATACTTAGGCGCCTACAATGAGCAGTTCTTC. Amino acid sequence: CASSAGLAGYLGAYNEQFF.

The chain joins TRBV28 to TRBJ2-7, with D possibly matching TRBD1 (5 bases). Trimming left V 5 bases short and J 6 bases short, with 11 bases between. CDR1 MDHEN and CDR2 SYDVKM come from the germline V gene. This CDR3 is built from 12 residues. The DNA for the CDR3 is TGTGCCAGCAGTCCTATCAGGGTCGAGCAGTACTTC. Translation: CASSPIRVEQYF. Using reference TRBV28 and TRBJ2-7 for the parts outside the CDR3, the full variable domain is DVKVTQSSRYLVKRTGEKVFLECVQDMDHENMFWYRQDPGLGLRLIYFSYDVKMKEKGDIPEGYSVSREKKERFSLILESASTNQTSMYLCASSPIRVEQYFGPGTRLTVT.

The V and J genes are TRBV9 and TRBJ2-7; D is possibly TRBD2 (5 bases). The CDR3 is 12 amino acids. Trimming cost V 2 bases and J 7 bases, with 10 bases left between them. In germline, CDR1 is SGDLS, CDR2 YYNGEE. The CDR3 nucleotides are TGTGCCAGCAGCGTCCGGGATGGAGAGCAGTACTTC. Translated: CASSVRDGEQYF.

This clone has more than one count but fewer than ten. The same CDR3 can be traced to other DNA sequences in this sample. The CDR3, as DNA: TGTGCCAGCAGTGGAAATGGCTACACCTTC. Protein product: CASSGNGYTF. V gene TRBV9 combines with J gene TRBJ1-2; no firm D call. CDR1 and CDR2 from the germline V gene are SGDLS and YYNGEE. There are 10 residues in the CDR3. With 5 bases removed from V and 6 bases from J, the gap between germline ends came to 5 bases.

Written as DNA, the CDR3 is TGTGCCAGCAGTTTATATTTCAGGCCTGGGGCCAACGTCCTGACTTTC. Translating it yields CASSLYFRPGANVLTF. V gene TRBV27 combines with J gene TRBJ2-6; D remains unclear. Germline V CDR1 and CDR2: MNHEY, SMNVEV (reference sequence). The length of the CDR3 is 16 residues. Deletions cut 1 base from V and 2 bases from J, with 9 bases between.

The chain is built from TRBV5-1 and TRBJ2-1; no reliable D call. Trimming stripped 3 bases from V and 4 bases from J, with 11 bases between. The CDR3 length is 14 residues. CDR1 is SGHRS and CDR2 is YFSETQ in the germline V gene. The CDR3 DNA reads as TGCGCCAGCAGCTCAGACTGGAGTTACAATGAGCAGTTCTTC. It translates to CASSSDWSYNEQFF.

This clone has more than one count but fewer than ten. CDR3 protein: CASSPGDADQPQHF. The CDR3 region has the DNA TGTGCCAGCAGCCCCGGGGACGCCGATCAGCCCCAGCATTTT. V is TRBV9 and J is TRBJ1-5, with D tentatively TRBD1 (5 bases). The CDR3 consists of 14 residues. Trimming took 4 bases from V and 5 from J, leaving 13 bases between them. Germline assignment: CDR1 SGDLS and CDR2 YYNGEE.

Turning to this clone: Within the sample, other DNA sequences also encode this same CDR3. CDR3 coding DNA: TGTGCCAGCAGTCCCCGGGACAGCTCCTACGAGCAGTACTTC. Its translation: CASSPRDSSYEQYF. The chain couples TRBV28 to TRBJ2-7, with 7 positions matching TRBD1. Per the germline V gene, CDR1 is MDHEN and CDR2 is SYDVKM. V dropped 5 bases and J dropped 0; count of bases not matched to a gene: 4. This CDR3 has 14 amino acids.

This rearrangement joins TRBV27 to TRBJ1-2; D remains unclear. This CDR3 region has 14 residues. V was cut by 6 bases and J by 2 bases, with 13 bases left in between. Germline V gives CDR1 MNHEY, CDR2 SMNVEV (reference sequence). CDR3 sequence (DNA): TGTGCCAGCAGCTTCTTTCCGGGGAACTATGGCTACACCTTC. Translated, it gives CASSFFPGNYGYTF.

The genes are TRBV4-1 and TRBJ2-2; D unclear. This CDR3 comprises 15 residues. V dropped 2 bases and J dropped 7 bases, with 14 bases sitting between them. Germline CDR1 MGHRA, CDR2 YSYEKL. DNA of the CDR3: TGCGCCAGCAGCCAACCCACTTCCCGCCTCGGGGAGCTGTTTTTT. Translating it yields CASSQPTSRLGELFF.

As for this clone: The same CDR3 also results from other DNA sequences found in this sample. V gene TRBV11-2 combines with J gene TRBJ2-7; the D is unclear. Germline V gene data show CDR1 as SGHAT and CDR2 as FQNNGV. V was shortened by 1 base and J by 0 bases, with 4 bases between the two germline ends. The CDR3 loop spans 13 amino acids. The CDR3 DNA sequence: TGTGCCAGCAGCTTAGGCGACTCCTACGAGCAGTACTTC. This codes for CASSLGDSYEQYF.

V usage is TRBV5-1 and J usage is TRBJ1-2; D remains ambiguous. This CDR3 has 15 residues. V was cut by 4 bases and J by 0 bases, with 13 bases left in between. Per the germline V gene, CDR1 is SGHRS and CDR2 is YFSETQ. The CDR3 protein is CASSDQARANYGYTF. DNA of the CDR3: TGCGCCAGCAGCGACCAGGCCAGAGCTAACTATGGCTACACCTTC. The full variable domain, in which reference TRBV5-1 and TRBJ1-2 provide the parts outside the CDR3, is KAGVTQTPRYLIKTRGQQVTLSCSPISGHRSVSWYQQTPGQGLQFLFEYFSETQRNKGNFPGRFSGRQFSNSRSEMNVSTLELGDSALYLCASSDQARANYGYTFGSGTRLTVV.

This chain links TRBV6-5 with TRBJ2-7; TRBD1 matches 7 bases. Germline CDR1 and CDR2: MNHEY and SVGAGI. The CDR3 covers 14 residues. Losses at the gene ends were 2 bases for V and 4 bases for J; bases not matched to a gene: 5. The CDR3 region is CASSYRQGGYEQYF. CDR3 nucleotide sequence: TGTGCCAGCAGTTACCGACAGGGTGGGTACGAGCAGTACTTC.

The genes are TRBV5-5 and TRBJ2-7; tentatively, D is TRBD1 (5 bases). Germline V gene sequence: CDR1 SGHKS, CDR2 YYEKEE (reference sequence). V was pared by 1 base and J by 6 bases, with 8 bases between. There are 12 residues in the CDR3. The CDR3 spells CASSLQGSEQYF. The CDR3 DNA reads TGTGCCAGCAGCTTGCAGGGCTCCGAGCAGTACTTC.

This chain links TRBV5-4 with TRBJ2-3; D assignment may be TRBD1 or TRBD2 (6 bases each). The CDR3 covers 14 residues. The V gene lost 4 bases and the J gene lost 4 bases, with 13 bases spanning the gap. Per germline, CDR1 SGHNT and CDR2 YYREEE (reference sequence). CDR3: CASSTGGFSDTQYF. The CDR3 nucleotides are TGTGCCAGCAGCACCGGGGGCTTCTCAGATACGCAGTATTTT.

The rearrangement joins TRBV30 to TRBJ1-1, with D unclear. V lost 7 bases and J 0 bases, leaving 12 bases between the germline ends. This CDR3 is 13 amino acids long. Germline CDR1 is GTSNPN and CDR2 is SVGIG (reference sequence). Written as DNA, the CDR3 is TGTGCCTACGAAGACGGAATGAACACTGAAGCTTTCTTT. It yields the protein CAYEDGMNTEAFF.

This clone was seen only once. The chain links TRBV6-6 to TRBJ2-7; 8 bases are shared with TRBD2. Trimming took 6 bases from V and 2 from J; bases not matched to a gene: 12. The V gene's germline CDR1 is MNHNY and CDR2 SVGAGI (reference sequence). The CDR3 runs to 16 residues. The CDR3 bases are TGTGCCAGCAGCCCCCTTCCGGGGACTAGTGCCTACGAGCAGTACTTC. Translating it yields CASSPLPGTSAYEQYF.

V usage is TRBV27 and J usage is TRBJ2-1, with D unclear. Germline CDR1 and CDR2: MNHEY and SMNVEV (reference sequence). Between the trimmed V and J ends, which lost 6 bases and 0 bases, there was a span of 12 bases. CDR3 length equals 15 residues. CDR3: CASSDSRPSYNEQFF. CDR3 nucleotide sequence: TGTGCCAGCAGCGACTCACGGCCCTCCTACAATGAGCAGTTCTTC.

Only one count was recorded for this clone. The rearrangement links TRBV6-6 to TRBJ1-1; D might be TRBD1 (5 bases). This CDR3 region has 15 residues. CDR1 is MNHNY and CDR2 is SVGAGI in the germline V gene (reference sequence). Trimming removed 2 bases at V and 1 base at J, with 11 bases between. As DNA, the CDR3 is TGTGCCAGCAGTTACCCCACAGGAGGGAACACTGAAGCTTTCTTT. Protein sequence: CASSYPTGGNTEAFF.